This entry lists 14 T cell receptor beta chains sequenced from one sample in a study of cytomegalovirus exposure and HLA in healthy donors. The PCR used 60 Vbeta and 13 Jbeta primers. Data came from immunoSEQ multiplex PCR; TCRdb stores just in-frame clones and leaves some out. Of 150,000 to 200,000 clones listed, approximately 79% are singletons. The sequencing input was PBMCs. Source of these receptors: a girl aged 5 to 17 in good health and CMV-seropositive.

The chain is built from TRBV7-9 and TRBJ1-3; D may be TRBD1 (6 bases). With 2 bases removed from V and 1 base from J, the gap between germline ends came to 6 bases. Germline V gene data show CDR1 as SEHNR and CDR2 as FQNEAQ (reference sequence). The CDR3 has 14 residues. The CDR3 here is CASSLQGSGNTIYF. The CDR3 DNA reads TGTGCCAGCAGCTTACAGGGGTCTGGAAACACCATATATTTT.

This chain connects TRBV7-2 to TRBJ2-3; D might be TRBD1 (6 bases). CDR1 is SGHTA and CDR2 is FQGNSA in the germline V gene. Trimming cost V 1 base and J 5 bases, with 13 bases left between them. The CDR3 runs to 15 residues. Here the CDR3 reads CASSLGPGVGDTQYF. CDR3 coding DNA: TGTGCCAGCAGCTTAGGTCCAGGGGTGGGAGATACGCAGTATTTT.

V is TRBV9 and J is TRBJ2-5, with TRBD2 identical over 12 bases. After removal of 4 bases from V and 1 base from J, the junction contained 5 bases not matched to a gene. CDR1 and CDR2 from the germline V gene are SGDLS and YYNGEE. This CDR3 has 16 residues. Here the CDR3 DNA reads TGTGCCAGCAGCCCGACTAGCGGGGGCACCCAAGAGACCCAGTACTTC. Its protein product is CASSPTSGGTQETQYF.

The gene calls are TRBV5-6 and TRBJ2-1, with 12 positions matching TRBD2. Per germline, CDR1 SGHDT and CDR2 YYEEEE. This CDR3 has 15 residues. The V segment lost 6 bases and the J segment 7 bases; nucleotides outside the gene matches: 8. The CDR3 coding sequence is TGTGCCAGCACCCCGGGACTAGCGGGTGGGAATGAGCAGTTCTTC. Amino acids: CASTPGLAGGNEQFF.

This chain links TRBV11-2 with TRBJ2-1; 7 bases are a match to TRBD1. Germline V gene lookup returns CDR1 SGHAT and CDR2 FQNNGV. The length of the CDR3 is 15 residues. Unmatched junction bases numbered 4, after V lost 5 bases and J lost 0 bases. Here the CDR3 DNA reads TGTGCCAGCAGCCGGGACAGAGGCTCCTACAATGAGCAGTTCTTC. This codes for CASSRDRGSYNEQFF.

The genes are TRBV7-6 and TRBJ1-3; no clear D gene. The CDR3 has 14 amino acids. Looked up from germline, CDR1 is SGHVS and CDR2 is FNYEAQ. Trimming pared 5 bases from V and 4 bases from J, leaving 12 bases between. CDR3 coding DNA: TGTGCCAGCAGCCCCGCAGGCGCCGGAAACACCATATATTTT. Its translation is CASSPAGAGNTIYF.

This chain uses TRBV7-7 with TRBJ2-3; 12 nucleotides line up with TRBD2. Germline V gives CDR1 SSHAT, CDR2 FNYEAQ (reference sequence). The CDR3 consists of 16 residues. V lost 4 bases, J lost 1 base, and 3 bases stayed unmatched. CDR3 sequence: CASSWGLAGCTDTQYF. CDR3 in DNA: TGTGCCAGCAGCTGGGGACTAGCGGGCTGCACAGATACGCAGTATTTT.

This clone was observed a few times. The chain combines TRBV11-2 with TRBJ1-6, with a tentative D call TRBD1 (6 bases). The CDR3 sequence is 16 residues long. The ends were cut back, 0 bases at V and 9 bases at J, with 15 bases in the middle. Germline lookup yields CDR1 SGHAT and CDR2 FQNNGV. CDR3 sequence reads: CASSLEPGTHSSPLHF. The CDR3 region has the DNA TGTGCCAGCAGCTTAGAACCTGGGACACACTCTTCACCCCTCCACTTT.

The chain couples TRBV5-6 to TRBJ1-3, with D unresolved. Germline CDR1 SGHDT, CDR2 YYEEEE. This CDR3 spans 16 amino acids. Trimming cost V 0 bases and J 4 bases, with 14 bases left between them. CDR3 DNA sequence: TGTGCCAGCAGCTTGGTGTACCAGAAGAAGGGAAACACCATATATTTT. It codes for CASSLVYQKKGNTIYF.

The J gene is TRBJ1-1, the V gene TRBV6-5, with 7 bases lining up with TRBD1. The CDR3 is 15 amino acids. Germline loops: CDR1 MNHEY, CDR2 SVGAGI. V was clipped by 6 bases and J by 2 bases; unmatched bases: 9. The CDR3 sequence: CASSPAGTANTEAFF. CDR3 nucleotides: TGTGCCAGCAGCCCCGCCGGGACAGCTAACACTGAAGCTTTCTTT.

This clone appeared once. CDR3 protein: CASSLGASGGYSTDTQYF. The CDR3 DNA reads TGTGCCAGCAGCTTAGGGGCTAGCGGGGGTTACAGCACAGATACGCAGTATTTT. V is TRBV11-2 and J is TRBJ2-3; the match to TRBD2 covers 10 bases. The CDR3 runs to 18 residues. Trimming at V came to 1 base and at J to 0 bases, leaving 7 bases not matched to a gene. Germline CDR1 reads SGHAT; CDR2 reads FQNNGV.

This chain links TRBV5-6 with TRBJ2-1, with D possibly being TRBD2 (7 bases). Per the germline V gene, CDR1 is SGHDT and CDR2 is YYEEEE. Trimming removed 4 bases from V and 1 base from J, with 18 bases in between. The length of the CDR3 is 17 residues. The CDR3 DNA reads TGTGCCAGCAGCCTCGGTCGGCGGGGGCCATCCTACAATGAGCAGTTCTTC. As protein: CASSLGRRGPSYNEQFF.

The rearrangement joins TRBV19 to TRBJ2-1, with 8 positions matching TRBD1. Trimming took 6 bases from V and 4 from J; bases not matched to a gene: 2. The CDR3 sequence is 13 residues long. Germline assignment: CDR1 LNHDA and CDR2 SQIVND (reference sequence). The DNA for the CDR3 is TGTGCCAGTAGACGACAGGGGTACAATGAGCAGTTCTTC. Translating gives CASRRQGYNEQFF.

CDR3 loop: CASSPVDLVNGYTF. In DNA, the CDR3 is TGTGCCAGCTCACCGGTAGACTTGGTGAATGGCTACACCTTC. The chain recombines TRBV18 with TRBJ1-2; D gene ambiguous. CDR3 length: 14 amino acids. Looked up from germline, CDR1 is KGHSH and CDR2 is LQKENI. Trimming took 3 bases from V and 6 from J, leaving 14 bases between them.